The 13 T cell receptor beta chains reported below all come from one sample, sequenced in a study of blood T cell repertoires in COVID-19. The data were produced by immunoSEQ multiplex PCR, yet TCRdb's version contains in-frame clones alone and is incomplete. The data show around 100,000 clones, 80% to 95% seen once. Sequencing was carried out using peripheral blood. The receptor source for this set is a man in his fifties or sixties with active COVID-19.

V usage is TRBV5-4 and J usage is TRBJ2-5; no definite D call. CDR1 and CDR2 (germline): SGHNT, YYREEE (reference sequence). The CDR3 runs to 15 residues. The germline V and J ends were trimmed by 0 bases and 2 bases, with 11 bases remaining between them. The CDR3 sequence is CASSLAEWRQETQYF. CDR3 sequence (DNA): TGTGCCAGCAGCTTGGCCGAGTGGAGACAAGAGACCCAGTACTTC.

The genes are TRBV3-1 (or the pseudogene TRBV3-2) and TRBJ2-3; 10 nucleotides match TRBD2. Germline CDR1 reads LGHDT; CDR2 reads YNNKEL (reference sequence). Trimming took 4 bases from V and 4 from J; bases not matched to a gene: 2. The CDR3 runs to 14 residues. The CDR3 DNA sequence: TGTGCCAGCAGCCGACTAGCGGGCCCAGATACGCAGTATTTT. It encodes CASSRLAGPDTQYF.

The chain carries TRBV12-3 or TRBV12-4 and TRBJ2-2; the D is unclear. The CDR3 is 13 residues long. Trimming left V 3 bases short and J 4 bases short, with 6 bases between. The CDR3 loop is CASSLISTGELFF. The CDR3 DNA is TGTGCCAGCAGTTTGATTAGCACCGGGGAGCTGTTTTTT.

The J gene is TRBJ2-3, the V gene TRBV5-1, with 9 bases aligning to TRBD2. The J segment lost 4 bases and the V segment lost 2 bases, leaving 5 bases of the junction unmatched. The germline CDR1 and CDR2 sequences are SGHRS and YFSETQ. The CDR3 has 15 amino acids. As DNA, the CDR3 is TGCGCCAGCAGCTTAGCGGGGGGCGATCCAGATACGCAGTATTTT. This codes for CASSLAGGDPDTQYF.

This chain uses TRBV11-2 with TRBJ1-2; 10 positions match TRBD1. Germline V gene lookup returns CDR1 SGHAT and CDR2 FQNNGV. Unmatched junction bases numbered 5, after V lost 5 bases and J lost 5 bases. The CDR3 is made up of 14 amino acids. The CDR3 loop is CASSRGQGPYGYTF. Here the CDR3 DNA reads TGTGCCAGCAGCAGGGGACAGGGGCCGTATGGCTACACCTTC. The whole variable domain, remainder taken from reference TRBV11-2 and TRBJ1-2, is EAGVAQSPRYKIIEKRQSVAFWCNPISGHATLYWYQQILGQGPKLLIQFQNNGVVDDSQLPKDRFSAERLKGVDSTLKIQPAKLEDSAVYLCASSRGQGPYGYTFGSGTRLTVV.

Remarks on this clone: A read error may account for a junction end that differs from germline. The chain recombines TRBV7-2 with TRBJ2-5; D is uncertain. Germline V gene sequence: CDR1 SGHTA, CDR2 FQGNSA. This CDR3 has 11 residues. The DNA for the CDR3 is TGTGCCAGCAGCTTAGCGGAGTCCCGGCACTTC. It yields the protein CASSLAESRHF. Filled out from reference TRBV7-2 and TRBJ2-5, the complete variable domain reads GAGVSQSPSNKVTEKGKDVELRCDPISGHTALYWYRQSLGQGLEFLIYFQGNSAPDKSGLPSDRFSAERTGGSVSTLTIQRTQQEDSAVYLCASSLAESRHFGPGTRLLVL.

This chain links TRBV7-3 with TRBJ2-3; 13 nucleotides align to TRBD2. The germline V gene encodes CDR1 SGHTA and CDR2 FQGTGA. J gave up 4 bases and V 5 bases, and 6 bases lay outside the gene matches. There are 16 residues in the CDR3. The CDR3 spells CASSPGLAGNSDTQYF. CDR3 coding DNA: TGTGCCAGCAGCCCGGGACTAGCGGGGAATTCAGATACGCAGTATTTT.

This clone was recorded a few times. V and J are TRBV3-1 (or the pseudogene TRBV3-2) and TRBJ1-2; weak D call: TRBD1 (5 bases). The CDR3 totals 13 residues. Trimming shortened V by 4 bases and J by 3 bases, and 9 bases separated the two germline ends. From germline, CDR1 is LGHDT and CDR2 YNNKEL (reference sequence). CDR3 bases: TGTGCCAGCAGCCGGGGAGGGGACTATGGCTACACCTTC. Translating it yields CASSRGGDYGYTF.

This clone is a singleton in its sample. The genes are TRBV7-9 and TRBJ2-7; D gene unclear. The germline V gene has CDR1 SEHNR and CDR2 FQNEAQ (reference sequence). V was trimmed by 1 base and J by 3 bases, leaving 7 bases between them. This CDR3 region has 13 residues. This CDR3 is CASSLDGHYEQYF. The CDR3 DNA sequence: TGTGCCAGCAGCTTAGATGGCCACTACGAGCAGTACTTC.

The gene calls are TRBV5-1 and TRBJ2-2; 7 nucleotides agree with TRBD1. V shed 4 bases and J 4 bases; nucleotides not matched to a gene: 7. The length of the CDR3 is 15 residues. Germline V lookup: CDR1 SGHRS, CDR2 YFSETQ. This CDR3 reads CASSQSHRGTGELFF. CDR3 nucleotide sequence: TGCGCCAGCAGCCAATCGCACAGGGGCACCGGGGAGCTGTTTTTT.

The V gene is TRBV27, the J gene TRBJ2-7; the D gene is possibly TRBD1 (5 bases). The V end lost 7 bases, the J end lost 6 bases, and 13 bases lay between the germline ends. CDR3 length equals 12 residues. The germline V gene encodes CDR1 MNHEY and CDR2 SMNVEV (reference sequence). The CDR3 protein is CASNPQGCEQYV. The CDR3 coding sequence is TGTGCCAGCAATCCGCAGGGCTGCGAGCAGTACGTC.

V is TRBV4-2 and J is TRBJ2-7; TRBD2 might be the D (6 bases). V was cut by 0 bases and J by 5 bases, with 20 bases left in between. Germline values: CDR1 LGHNA, CDR2 YNFKEQ. The CDR3 loop spans 17 amino acids. CDR3 sequence: CASSQDYDVGGGDEQYF. CDR3 in DNA: TGTGCCAGCAGCCAAGATTATGACGTGGGGGGAGGAGACGAGCAGTACTTC.

V gene TRBV7-2 combines with J gene TRBJ2-3, with D tentatively TRBD2 (6 bases). Germline-derived CDR1 and CDR2 are SGHTA and FQGNSA. V dropped 3 bases and J dropped 4 bases, with 17 bases sitting between them. The CDR3 covers 16 residues. CDR3 coding DNA: TGTGCCAGCAGCTTCAGCCCCCGACTAGGCGCAGATACGCAGTATTTT. This encodes CASSFSPRLGADTQYF.